This T cell receptor (beta chain) is from a study of cytomegalovirus exposure and HLA in healthy donors. Study-level points and caveats: In vitro experiments confirmed that a few CMV-associated chains were specific for CMV antigens. The tendency of first-cohort TCR clusters to co-occur in the roughly 130 validation repertoires was the finding of a later analysis. Researchers counted approximately 160 TCR beta chains as cytomegalovirus-associated.

This CDR3 is built from 15 residues. Germline-derived CDR1 and CDR2 are MDHEN and SYDVKM. The V end lost 7 bases, the J end lost 4 bases, and 18 bases lay between the germline ends. Only in-frame clones appear in the TCRdb table, and some are missing; sequencing was by immunoSEQ multiplex PCR. The sample records around 70,000 clones, approximately 91% being singletons. As to this clone: Its antigen remains unidentified.

This receptor was taken from a man aged 18 to 30 in good health and CMV-seronegative. The sequenced sample consisted of PBMCs. The chain uses TRBV28 and TRBJ2-3, with D maybe TRBD2 (7 bases). CDR3 sequence reads: CASTPAGAKADTQYF. CDR3 nucleotide sequence: TGTGCCAGCACCCCGGCGGGGGCGAAAGCAGATACGCAGTATTTT.